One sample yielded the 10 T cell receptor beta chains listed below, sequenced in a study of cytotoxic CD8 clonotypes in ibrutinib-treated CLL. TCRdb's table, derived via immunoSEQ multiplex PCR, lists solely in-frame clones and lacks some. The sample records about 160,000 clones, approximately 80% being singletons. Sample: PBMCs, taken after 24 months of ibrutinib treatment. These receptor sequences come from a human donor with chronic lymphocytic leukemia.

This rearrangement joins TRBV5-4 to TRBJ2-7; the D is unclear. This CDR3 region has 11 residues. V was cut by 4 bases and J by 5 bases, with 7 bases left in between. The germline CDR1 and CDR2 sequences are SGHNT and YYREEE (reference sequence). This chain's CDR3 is CASSAENEQYF. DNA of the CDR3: TGTGCCAGCAGCGCCGAGAACGAGCAGTACTTC.

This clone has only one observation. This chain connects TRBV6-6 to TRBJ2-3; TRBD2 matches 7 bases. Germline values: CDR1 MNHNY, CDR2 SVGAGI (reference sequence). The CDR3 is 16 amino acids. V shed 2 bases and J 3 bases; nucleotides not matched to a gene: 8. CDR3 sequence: CASSYIGGGGTDTQYF. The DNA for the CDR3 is TGTGCCAGCAGTTACATCGGCGGGGGAGGGACAGATACGCAGTATTTT.

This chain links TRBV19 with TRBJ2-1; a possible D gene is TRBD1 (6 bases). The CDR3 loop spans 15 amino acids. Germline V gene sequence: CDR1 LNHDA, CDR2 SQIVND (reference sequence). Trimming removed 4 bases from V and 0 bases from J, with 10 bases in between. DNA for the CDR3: TGTGCCAGTAGTAGTACAGGGAGCTCCTACAATGAGCAGTTCTTC. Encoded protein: CASSSTGSSYNEQFF. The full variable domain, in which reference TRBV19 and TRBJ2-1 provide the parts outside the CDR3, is DGGITQSPKYLFRKEGQNVTLSCEQNLNHDAMYWYRQDPGQGLRLIYYSQIVNDFQKGDIAEGYSVSREKKESFPLTVTSAQKNPTAFYLCASSSTGSSYNEQFFGPGTRLTVL.

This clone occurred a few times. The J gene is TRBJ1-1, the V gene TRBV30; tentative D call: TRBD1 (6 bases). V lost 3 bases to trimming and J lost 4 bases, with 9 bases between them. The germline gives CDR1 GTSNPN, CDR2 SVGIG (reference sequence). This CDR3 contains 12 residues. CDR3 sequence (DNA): TGTGCCTGGAGGCCGGGGGCCACTGAAGCTTTCTTT. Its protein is CAWRPGATEAFF.

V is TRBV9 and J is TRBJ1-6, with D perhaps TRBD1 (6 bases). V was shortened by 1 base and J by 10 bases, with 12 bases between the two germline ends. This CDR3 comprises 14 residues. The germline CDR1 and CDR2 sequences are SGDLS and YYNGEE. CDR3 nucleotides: TGTGCCAGCAGCGTAAAGGGGGTTGGGTCACCCCTCCACTTT. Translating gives CASSVKGVGSPLHF.

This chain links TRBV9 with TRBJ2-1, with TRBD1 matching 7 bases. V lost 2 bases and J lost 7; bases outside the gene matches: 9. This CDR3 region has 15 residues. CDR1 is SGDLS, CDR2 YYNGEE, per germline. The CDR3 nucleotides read TGTGCCAGCAGCGTTGCCGGACAGGAGTTTAATGAGCAGTTCTTC. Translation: CASSVAGQEFNEQFF.

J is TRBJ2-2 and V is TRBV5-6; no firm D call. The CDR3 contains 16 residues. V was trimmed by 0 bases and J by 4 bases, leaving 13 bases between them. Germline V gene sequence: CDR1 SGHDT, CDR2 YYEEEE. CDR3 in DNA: TGTGCCAGCAGCTTGGATGTGGGTCGTATCACCGGGGAGCTGTTTTTT. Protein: CASSLDVGRITGELFF.

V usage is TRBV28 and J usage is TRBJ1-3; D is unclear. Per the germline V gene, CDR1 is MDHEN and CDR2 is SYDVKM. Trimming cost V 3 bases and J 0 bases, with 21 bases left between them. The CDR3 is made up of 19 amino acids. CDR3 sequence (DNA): TGTGCCAGCAGTTTTTCAATTGTACCCAGGATTAGCTCTGGAAACACCATATATTTT. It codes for CASSFSIVPRISSGNTIYF.

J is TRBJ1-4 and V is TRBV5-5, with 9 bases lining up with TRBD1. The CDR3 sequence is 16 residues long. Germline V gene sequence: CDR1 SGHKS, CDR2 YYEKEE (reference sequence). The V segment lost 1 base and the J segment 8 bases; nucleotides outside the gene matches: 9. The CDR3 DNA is TGTGCCAGCAGCTTGCCATCGGGACAGGGACGGGAAAAACTGTTTTTT. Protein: CASSLPSGQGREKLFF.

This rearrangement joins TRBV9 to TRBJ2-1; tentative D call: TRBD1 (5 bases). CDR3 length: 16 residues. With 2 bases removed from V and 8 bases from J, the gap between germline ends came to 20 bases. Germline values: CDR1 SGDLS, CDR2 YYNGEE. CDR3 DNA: TGTGCCAGCAGCGTCCTAGAGCCCCCAGGGCGGCATGAGCAGTTCTTC. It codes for CASSVLEPPGRHEQFF.